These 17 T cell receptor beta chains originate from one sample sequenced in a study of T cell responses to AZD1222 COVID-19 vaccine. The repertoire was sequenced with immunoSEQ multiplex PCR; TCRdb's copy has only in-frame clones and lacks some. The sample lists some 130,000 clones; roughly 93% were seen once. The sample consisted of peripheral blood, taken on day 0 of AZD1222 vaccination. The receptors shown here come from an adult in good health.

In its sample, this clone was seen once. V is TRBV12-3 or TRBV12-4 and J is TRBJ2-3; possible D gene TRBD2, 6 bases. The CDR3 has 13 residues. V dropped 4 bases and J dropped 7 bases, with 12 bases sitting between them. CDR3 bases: TGTGCCAGCAGTTCCGGGGGTACAAATACGCAGTATTTT. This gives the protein CASSSGGTNTQYF.

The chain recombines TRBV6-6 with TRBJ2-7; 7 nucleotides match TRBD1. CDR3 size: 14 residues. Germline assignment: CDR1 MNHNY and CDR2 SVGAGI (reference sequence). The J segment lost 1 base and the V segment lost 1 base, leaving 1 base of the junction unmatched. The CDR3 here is CASSYLTGSYEQYF. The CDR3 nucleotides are TGTGCCAGCAGTTACTTGACAGGGTCCTACGAGCAGTACTTC.

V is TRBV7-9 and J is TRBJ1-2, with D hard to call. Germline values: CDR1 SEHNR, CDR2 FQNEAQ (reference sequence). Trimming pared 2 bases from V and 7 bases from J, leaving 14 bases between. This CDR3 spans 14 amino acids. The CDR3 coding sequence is TGTGCCAGCAGCTTAAAAGGGTATGAAGGTGGCTACACCTTC. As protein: CASSLKGYEGGYTF. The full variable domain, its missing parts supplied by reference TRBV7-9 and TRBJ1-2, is DTGVSQNPRHKITKRGQNVTFRCDPISEHNRLYWYRQTLGQGPEFLTYFQNEAQLEKSRLLSDRFSAERPKGSFSTLEIQRTEQGDSAMYLCASSLKGYEGGYTFGSGTRLTVV.

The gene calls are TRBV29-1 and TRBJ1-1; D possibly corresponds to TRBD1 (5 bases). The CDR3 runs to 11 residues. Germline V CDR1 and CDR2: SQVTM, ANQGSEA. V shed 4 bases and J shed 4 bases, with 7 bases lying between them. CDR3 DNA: TGCAGCGTTGTAGGGGTCACTGAAGCTTTCTTT. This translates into CSVVGVTEAFF.

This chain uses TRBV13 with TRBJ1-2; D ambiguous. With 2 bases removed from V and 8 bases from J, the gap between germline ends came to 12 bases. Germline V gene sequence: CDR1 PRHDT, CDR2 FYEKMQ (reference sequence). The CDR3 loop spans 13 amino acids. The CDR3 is CASSLPGPWGYTF. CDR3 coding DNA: TGTGCCAGCAGCTTACCGGGTCCTTGGGGCTACACCTTC.

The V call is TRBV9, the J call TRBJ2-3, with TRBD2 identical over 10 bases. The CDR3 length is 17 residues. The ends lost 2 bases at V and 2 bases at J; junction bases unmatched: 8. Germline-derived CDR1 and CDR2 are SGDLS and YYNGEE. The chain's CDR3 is CASSVASGGPLTDTQYF. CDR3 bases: TGTGCCAGCAGCGTGGCTAGCGGGGGCCCCCTCACAGATACGCAGTATTTT. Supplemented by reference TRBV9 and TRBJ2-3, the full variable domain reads DSGVTQTPKHLITATGQRVTLRCSPRSGDLSVYWYQQSLDQGLQFLIQYYNGEERAKGNILERFSAQQFPDLHSELNLSSLELGDSALYFCASSVASGGPLTDTQYFGPGTRLTVL.

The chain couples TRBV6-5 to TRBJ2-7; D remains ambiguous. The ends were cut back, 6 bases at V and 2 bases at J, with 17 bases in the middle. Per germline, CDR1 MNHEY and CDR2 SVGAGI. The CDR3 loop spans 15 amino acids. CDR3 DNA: TGTGCCAGCAGGCTCGCGACCGGGTCGACCTACGAGCAGTACTTC. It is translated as CASRLATGSTYEQYF.

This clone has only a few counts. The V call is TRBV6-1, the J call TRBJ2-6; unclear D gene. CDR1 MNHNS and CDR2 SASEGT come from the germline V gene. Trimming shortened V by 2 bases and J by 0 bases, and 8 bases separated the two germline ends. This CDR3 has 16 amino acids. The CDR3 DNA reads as TGTGCCAGCAGTGAACTTTGGAGCTCTGGGGCCAACGTCCTGACTTTC. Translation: CASSELWSSGANVLTF.

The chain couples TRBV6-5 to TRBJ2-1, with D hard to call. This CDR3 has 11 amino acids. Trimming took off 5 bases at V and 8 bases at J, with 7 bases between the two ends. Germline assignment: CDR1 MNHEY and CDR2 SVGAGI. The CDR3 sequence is CASSLFDEQFF. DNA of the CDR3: TGTGCCAGCAGTCTATTCGATGAGCAGTTCTTC.

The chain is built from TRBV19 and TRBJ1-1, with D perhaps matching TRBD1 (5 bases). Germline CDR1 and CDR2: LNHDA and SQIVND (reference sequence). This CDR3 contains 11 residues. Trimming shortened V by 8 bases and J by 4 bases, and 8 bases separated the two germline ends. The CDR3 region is CASQGVTEAFF. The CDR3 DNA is TGTGCCAGTCAGGGAGTCACTGAAGCTTTCTTT.

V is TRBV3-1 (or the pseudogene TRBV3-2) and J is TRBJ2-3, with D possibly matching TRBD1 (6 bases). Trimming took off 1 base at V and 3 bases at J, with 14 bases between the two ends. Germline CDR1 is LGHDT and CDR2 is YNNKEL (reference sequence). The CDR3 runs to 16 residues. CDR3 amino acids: CASSQGTVSGTDTQYF. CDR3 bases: TGTGCCAGCAGCCAAGGGACAGTATCGGGGACAGATACGCAGTATTTT.

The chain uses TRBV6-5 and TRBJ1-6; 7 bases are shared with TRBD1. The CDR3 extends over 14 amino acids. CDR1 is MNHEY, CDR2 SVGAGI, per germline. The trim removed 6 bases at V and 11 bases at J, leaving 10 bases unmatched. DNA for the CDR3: TGTGCCAGCAGATACGGACAGGCACGGGCACCCCTCCACTTT. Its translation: CASRYGQARAPLHF.

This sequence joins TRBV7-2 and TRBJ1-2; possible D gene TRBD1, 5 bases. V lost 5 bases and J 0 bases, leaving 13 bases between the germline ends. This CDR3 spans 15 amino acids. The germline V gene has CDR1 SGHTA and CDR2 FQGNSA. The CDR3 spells CASSPGGTSNYGYTF. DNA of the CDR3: TGTGCCAGCAGCCCCGGGGGGACCTCTAACTATGGCTACACCTTC. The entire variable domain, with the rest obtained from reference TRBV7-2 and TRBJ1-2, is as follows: GAGVSQSPSNKVTEKGKDVELRCDPISGHTALYWYRQSLGQGLEFLIYFQGNSAPDKSGLPSDRFSAERTGGSVSTLTIQRTQQEDSAVYLCASSPGGTSNYGYTFGSGTRLTVV.

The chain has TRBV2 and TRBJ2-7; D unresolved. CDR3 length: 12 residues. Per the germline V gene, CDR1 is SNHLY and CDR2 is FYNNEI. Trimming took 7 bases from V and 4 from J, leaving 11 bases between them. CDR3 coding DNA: TGTGCCAGCACCGGAAGTGGGTACGAGCAGTACTTC. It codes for CASTGSGYEQYF.

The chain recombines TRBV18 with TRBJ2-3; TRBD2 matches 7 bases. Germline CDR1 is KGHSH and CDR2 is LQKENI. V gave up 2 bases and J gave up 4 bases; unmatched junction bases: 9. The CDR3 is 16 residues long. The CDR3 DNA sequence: TGTGCCAGCTCACCATTGGCAGGACTAGAGTCAGATACGCAGTATTTT. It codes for CASSPLAGLESDTQYF.

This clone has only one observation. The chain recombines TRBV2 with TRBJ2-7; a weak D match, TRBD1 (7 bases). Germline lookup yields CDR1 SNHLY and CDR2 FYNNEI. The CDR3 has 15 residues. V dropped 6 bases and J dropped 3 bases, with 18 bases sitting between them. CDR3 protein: CASREGQRHFYEQYF. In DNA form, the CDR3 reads TGTGCCAGCAGGGAGGGACAGAGACACTTCTACGAGCAGTACTTC.

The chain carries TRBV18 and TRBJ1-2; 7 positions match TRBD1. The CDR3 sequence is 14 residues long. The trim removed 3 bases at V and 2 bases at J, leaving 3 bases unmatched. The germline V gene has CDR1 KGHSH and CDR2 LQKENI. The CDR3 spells CASSPRGQNYGYTF. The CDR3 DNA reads TGTGCCAGCTCACCCCGGGGACAGAACTATGGCTACACCTTC.